These 10 T cell receptor beta chains originate from one sample sequenced in a study of tumor and adjacent non-tumor tissue in lung cancer. This sample's RNA came from whole unsorted tissue. Distant lung tissue was collected more than 3 cm away from the tumor edge. A modified ARM-PCR protocol with three rounds of nested PCR amplified TCRbeta. A single record per CDR3 protein comes from TCRdb applying MiXCR to the multiplex PCR reads. Here the sample spans approximately 120,000 distinct CDR3 sequences, 60% to 80% being singletons. The material sequenced was distant non-tumor lung tissue. Receptor source: a man aged 60 to 69 with non-small cell lung cancer.

This clonotype was seen ten or more times. The gene calls are TRBV6-6 and TRBJ1-1; D not resolved. V dropped 7 bases and J dropped 1 base, with 10 bases sitting between them. The CDR3 totals 13 residues. Germline CDR1 reads MNHNY; CDR2 reads SVGAGI (reference sequence). The CDR3 loop reads CASKGTSNTEAFF. CDR3 DNA sequence: TGTGCCAGCAAGGGCACATCGAACACTGAAGCTTTCTTT.

This clonotype was seen at least ten times. CDR3 protein: CASSSMTSGRRYEQYF. The CDR3 DNA follows: TGTGCCAGCAGTTCAATGACTAGCGGGAGGAGGTACGAGCAGTACTTC. The chain combines TRBV12-3 or TRBV12-4 with TRBJ2-7; 13 bases match TRBD2. V dropped 4 bases and J dropped 4; count of bases not matched to a gene: 7. The CDR3 extends over 16 amino acids.

As regards this clonotype: The germline gene is not matched at one end of the junction; a read error may be the cause. The chain recombines TRBV4-1 with TRBJ2-1; TRBD2 aligns across 7 bases. The length of the CDR3 is 13 residues. Per germline, CDR1 MGHRA and CDR2 YSYEKL. The CDR3 bases are TGCACCAGCAGCCTAACCCGACTAGCTGAGCAGTTATTC. Encoded protein: CTSSLTRLAEQLF.

About this clonotype itself: An end of the junction does not agree with germline; a read error may underlie this. The chain joins TRBV5-1 to TRBJ2-6, with a possible D match to TRBD1 (5 bases). This CDR3 has 17 amino acids. Germline-derived CDR1 and CDR2 are SGHRS and YFSETQ. This CDR3 reads CDSSLEIQSSGANVLTF. CDR3 bases: TGCGACAGCAGCTTGGAGATCCAAAGCTCTGGGGCCAACGTCCTGACATTC.

This clonotype has a single count. The junction departs from the called germline gene at one end, perhaps through a read error. The rearrangement joins TRBV11-1 to TRBJ1-1; D gene unclear. The CDR3 has 14 residues. Per germline, CDR1 SGHAT and CDR2 FQDESV (reference sequence). CDR3: CASSLSAGEIESFF. As DNA, the CDR3 is TGTGCCAGCAGCTTATCGGCAGGCGAGATTGAATCTTTCTTT.

In its sample, this clonotype was seen a few times. With only one base between it and a far larger clone, this is likely a read error. J is TRBJ2-3 and V is TRBV6-2 or TRBV6-3; D is unclear. Trimming stripped 8 bases from V and 3 bases from J, with 6 bases between. The V gene's germline CDR1 is MNHEY and CDR2 SVGEGT. This CDR3 has 11 amino acids. DNA for the CDR3: TGTGCCAGCGGCTCTACAGATACGCAGTATTTT. This translates into CASGSTDTQYF.

The chain is built from TRBV29-1 and TRBJ2-7, with 9 bases that match TRBD2. Germline V gene lookup returns CDR1 SQVTM and CDR2 ANQGSEA. The CDR3 has 16 residues. The CDR3 spells CRAQTAGTSRMYEQYF. In nucleotides, the CDR3 is TGCAGAGCTCAGACAGCCGGGACTAGCAGGATGTACGAGCAGTACTTC.

This clonotype was seen ten or more times. This may be a read error, as it is one base from a much larger clone. The chain joins TRBV6-5 to TRBJ2-3; 7 bases are a match to TRBD2. Trimming at V came to 4 bases and at J to 2 bases, leaving 15 bases not matched to a gene. The CDR3 is 18 residues long. Germline CDR1 reads MNHEY; CDR2 reads SVGAGI. CDR3 residues: CASSSPSGAQGNTDTQYF. For the CDR3, the DNA is TGTGCCAGCAGTTCACCCAGCGGGGCTCAGGGTAACACAGATACGCAGTATTTT.

This clonotype has more than one count but fewer than ten. The rearrangement links TRBV7-9 to TRBJ2-3; D gene unclear. The V end was cut by 6 bases, the J end by 2 bases, with 3 bases between. CDR1 is SEHNR and CDR2 is FQNEAQ in the germline V gene (reference sequence). The CDR3 is 11 amino acids. The CDR3 protein is CASRYTDTQYF. Here the CDR3 DNA reads TGTGCCAGCAGGTACACAGATACGCAGTATTTT. Combining the CDR3 with reference TRBV7-9 and TRBJ2-3 gives the whole variable domain DTGVSQNPRHKITKRGQNVTFRCDPISEHNRLYWYRQTLGQGPEFLTYFQNEAQLEKSRLLSDRFSAERPKGSFSTLEIQRTEQGDSAMYLCASRYTDTQYFGPGTRLTVL.

Of note for this clonotype: The CDR3 ends on some other residue instead of the conserved phenylalanine or tryptophan, so this is likely a read error. J is TRBJ1-2 and V is TRBV12-3 or TRBV12-4; no reliable D call. CDR3 length: 13 amino acids. The CDR3 DNA sequence: TGTACCAGCAGTTTTGGGAAGCTCTATGGCTACACCTCC. This codes for CTSSFGKLYGYTS.